The rows below give T cell receptor beta chains drawn from one sample of a study of cytomegalovirus exposure and HLA in healthy donors. Produced via immunoSEQ multiplex PCR; TCRdb's table is partial and in-frame only. The sample holds fewer than 200,000 clones; about 90% are singletons and the top ten take 3% to 3.5%. The source material was PBMCs. The receptor set was obtained from a woman aged 18-30 years in good health and CMV-seropositive. CDR3s include the opening cysteine and the closing phenylalanine or tryptophan. Each record gives: CDR3 length, J gene, clone size, V gene, D gene, CDR3 protein, CDR3 DNA. The D gene is left open where the match is weak. Expanded clones are given a class, and other clones once, few, many or no size at all.

17 TRBJ2-5 once TRBV9 TRBD2 CASSVASSGGRQETQYF TGTGCCAGCAGCGTAGCTAGTAGCGGGGGACGCCAAGAGACCCAGTACTTC
14 TRBJ1-5 . TRBV19 . CASNDRRSNQPQHF TGTGCCAGCAACGACAGGCGGAGCAATCAGCCCCAGCATTTT
16 TRBJ1-2 . TRBV5-5 TRBD1 CASSLLTATGRYGYTF TGTGCCAGCAGCTTGTTGACTGCGACAGGGAGATATGGCTACACCTTC
17 TRBJ2-1 . TRBV27 TRBD2 CASSLLLAGGRRDEQFF TGTGCCAGCAGTCTATTACTAGCGGGGGGGCGTCGGGATGAGCAGTTCTTC
15 TRBJ2-7 . TRBV19 . CASSILGGGGEEQYF TGTGCCAGTAGTATACTCGGCGGGGGCGGGGAAGAGCAGTACTTC
17 TRBJ1-1 . TRBV4-1 . CASSHPFRDTLGTEAFF TGCGCCAGCAGCCACCCGTTCCGGGACACCTTGGGGACTGAAGCTTTCTTT
13 TRBJ2-5 . TRBV5-4 . CASSRSEGETQYF TGTGCCAGCAGCCGGTCGGAGGGGGAGACCCAGTACTTC
15 TRBJ2-3 . TRBV5-1 . CASSLGGGRTDTQYF TGCGCCAGCAGCTTGGGCGGGGGCCGCACAGATACGCAGTATTTT
19 TRBJ2-3 . TRBV21-1 . CASSKGPSSAPSSTDTQYF TGTGCCAGCAGCAAAGGTCCCAGTTCCGCCCCCTCTAGCACAGATACGCAGTATTTT
14 TRBJ1-1 . TRBV27 TRBD1 CASSLNRGGTEAFF TGTGCCAGCAGTTTAAACAGGGGAGGCACTGAAGCTTTCTTT
15 TRBJ2-1 . TRBV9 TRBD2 CAIPRLAGGNDEQFF TGTGCCATCCCCCGCCTAGCGGGAGGCAACGATGAGCAGTTCTTC
13 TRBJ2-3 . TRBV7-6 TRBD1 CASSGDRVDTQYF TGTGCCAGCAGCGGGGACAGGGTAGATACGCAGTATTTT
13 TRBJ2-3 . TRBV5-1 . CASSLESNSVLYF TGCGCCAGCAGCTTGGAGTCGAATAGCGTTTTGTATTTT
14 TRBJ2-6 . TRBV5-1 . CASSLSSGANVLTF TGCGCCAGCAGCTTGTCGTCTGGGGCCAACGTCCTGACTTTC
15 TRBJ1-6 . TRBV7-2 . CASSYPGGRNSPLHF TGTGCCAGCAGCTACCCGGGGGGTCGGAATTCACCCCTCCACTTT
16 TRBJ1-4 . TRBV28 . CASSKLGQGVSEKLFF TGTGCCAGCAGTAAACTGGGACAAGGGGTCAGTGAAAAACTGTTTTTT
18 TRBJ2-5 . TRBV7-2 TRBD2 CASSLGGLAGGLQETQYF TGTGCCAGCAGCTTGGGGGGACTAGCGGGAGGGTTACAAGAGACCCAGTACTTC
16 TRBJ1-1 . TRBV4-3 . CASSQVPRPQNTEAFF TGCGCCAGCAGCCAAGTCCCGAGGCCCCAGAACACTGAAGCTTTCTTT
16 TRBJ2-2 . TRBV4-1 . CASSPRGGVGTGELFF TGCGCCAGCAGCCCCCGGGGCGGGGTGGGAACCGGGGAGCTGTTTTTT
15 TRBJ1-5 . TRBV27 . CASSLARGSNQPQHF TGTGCCAGCAGTTTAGCCAGGGGAAGCAATCAGCCCCAGCATTTT
15 TRBJ2-5 . TRBV7-8 . CASSLVRLRGETQYF TGTGCCAGCAGCTTAGTGCGACTAAGGGGGGAGACCCAGTACTTC
15 TRBJ2-7 . TRBV6-1 TRBD1 CASSEWWDRVNEQYF TGTGCCAGCAGTGAATGGTGGGACAGGGTCAACGAGCAGTACTTC
16 TRBJ2-3 . TRBV11-2 TRBD2 CASSLLAGASTDTQYF TGTGCCAGCAGCTTACTAGCGGGAGCGTCCACAGATACGCAGTATTTT
14 TRBJ2-7 . TRBV4-3 . CASSQGVGPYEQYF TGCGCCAGCAGCCAAGGGGTGGGGCCCTACGAGCAGTACTTC
16 TRBJ2-1 . TRBV5-1 TRBD1 CASSLDRDRTNNEQFF TGCGCCAGCAGCTTGGACCGGGACAGGACGAACAATGAGCAGTTCTTC
13 TRBJ1-5 . TRBV19 . CGAGIMSNQPQHF TGTGGGGCCGGGATAATGAGCAATCAGCCCCAGCATTTT
13 TRBJ1-4 . TRBV7-9 . CASSLRQNEKLFF TGTGCCAGCAGCTTAAGACAGAATGAAAAACTGTTTTTT
15 TRBJ1-4 . TRBV5-6 TRBD1 CASTQGAGTNEKLFF TGTGCCAGCACTCAGGGGGCTGGTACTAATGAAAAACTGTTTTTT
14 TRBJ1-4 . TRBV28 TRBD1 CASSFGGGLEKLFF TGTGCCAGCAGTTTTGGAGGGGGCTTGGAAAAACTGTTTTTT
12 TRBJ1-5 few TRBV19 . CASSEIGQPQHF TGTGCCAGTAGCGAGATCGGTCAGCCCCAGCATTTT
13 TRBJ2-5 . TRBV28 . CASSLDWRETQYF TGTGCCAGCAGCCTGGACTGGAGGGAGACCCAGTACTTC
13 TRBJ2-1 once TRBV2 . CASPPGPYNEQFF TGTGCCAGCCCCCCAGGCCCCTACAATGAGCAGTTCTTC
14 TRBJ1-5 . TRBV6-1 . CASSEKQEGQPQHF TGTGCCAGCAGTGAAAAACAAGAGGGACAGCCCCAGCATTTT
14 TRBJ1-3 . TRBV25-1 . CASSEYAAGNTIYF TGTGCCAGCAGTGAATATGCGGCTGGAAACACCATATATTTT
15 TRBJ1-2 . TRBV5-4 TRBD1 CASSSGGQGVNGYTF TGTGCCAGCAGCTCGGGAGGACAGGGGGTGAATGGCTACACCTTC